These T cell receptor beta chains were read from a single sample in a study of blood T cell repertoires in COVID-19. The protocol was immunoSEQ multiplex PCR, while the TCRdb copy is restricted to in-frame clones and leaves out a portion. The sample lists under 70,000 clones, approximately 90% occurring once. Sequencing input: PBMCs or T cells enriched from blood (not recorded which). The receptors were sampled from a woman between 35 and 50 years old who had recovered from COVID-19. Both conserved end residues are part of each CDR3. The D gene is left open where the match is weak. Clone size is not always given. Where it is, it says once, few, many or a class for expanded clones.

CSASLVSGGEQYF TGCAGTGCTAGTTTGGTTAGCGGAGGCGAGCAGTACTTC NA few TRBJ2-7 TRBV20-1
CASSLKPPGAGANVLTF TGTGCCAGCAGCCTTAAACCTCCCGGGGCTGGGGCCAACGTCCTGACTTTC NA NA TRBJ2-6 TRBV7-2
CASSQDLAGNTGELFF TGTGCCAGCAGCCAAGACCTAGCGGGGAACACCGGGGAGCTGTTTTTT TRBD2 NA TRBJ2-2 TRBV3-1/TRBV3-2
CASKSTGGRDYGYTF TGTGCCAGCAAATCAACAGGGGGCAGGGACTATGGCTACACCTTC TRBD1 NA TRBJ1-2 TRBV27
CASSTGQSNQPQHF TGCGCCAGCAGCACTGGACAGAGCAATCAGCCCCAGCATTTT NA few TRBJ1-5 TRBV5-1
CASGLRGQKTGELFF TGTGCTAGTGGTTTGAGGGGACAGAAGACCGGGGAGCTGTTTTTT TRBD1 NA TRBJ2-2 TRBV12-5
CASSPSGTGAKGGYTF TGTGCCAGCTCACCGTCCGGGACAGGGGCAAAGGGTGGCTACACCTTC TRBD1 NA TRBJ1-2 TRBV18
CASSSITLAGGKDTQYF TGTGCCAGCAGTTCCATCACGCTAGCGGGGGGCAAAGATACGCAGTATTTT TRBD2 once TRBJ2-3 TRBV27
CASSQGPGVITEAFF TGTGCCAGCAGCCAAGGACCGGGTGTGATTACTGAAGCTTTCTTT NA NA TRBJ1-1 TRBV3-1/TRBV3-2
CASSLGTSGEETQYF TGCGCCAGCAGCTTGGGGACTAGCGGGGAAGAGACCCAGTACTTC TRBD2 NA TRBJ2-5 TRBV5-1
CASSQEVGRGGGTQYF TGTGCCAGCAGCCAAGAGGTCGGCAGAGGGGGGGGGACCCAGTACTTC NA NA TRBJ2-5 TRBV4-2
CASSQTGANTGELFF TGCGCCAGCAGCCAGACAGGCGCGAACACCGGGGAGCTGTTTTTT NA few TRBJ2-2 TRBV10-1
CASTKWTGNYEQYF TGTGCCAGCACCAAGTGGACAGGGAACTACGAGCAGTACTTC TRBD1 NA TRBJ2-7 TRBV6-5
CASSVQGRKNEQYF TGTGCCAGTAGTGTACAGGGGAGGAAAAACGAGCAGTACTTC NA NA TRBJ2-7 TRBV19
CASSELVASHEQFF TGTGCCAGCAGTGAACTAGTAGCTAGCCATGAGCAGTTCTTC NA once TRBJ2-1 TRBV2
CASSARDRTNSPLHF TGTGCCAGCAGCGCTAGGGACAGGACTAATTCACCCCTCCACTTT TRBD1 NA TRBJ1-6 TRBV6-5
CASSQNRGRNSPLHF TGTGCCAGCAGTCAAAACAGGGGGCGAAATTCACCCCTCCACTTT TRBD1 NA TRBJ1-6 TRBV6-5
CASGLAGPGNTIYF TGTGCTAGTGGTTTGGCAGGGCCTGGAAACACCATATATTTT NA few TRBJ1-3 TRBV12-5
CASSRSLDPNNSPLHF TGTGCCAGCAGCAGGAGCTTGGATCCGAATAATTCACCCCTCCACTTT NA NA TRBJ1-6 TRBV9
CASTSTSSREGYTF TGCGCCAGCACCTCGACATCTTCACGGGAGGGCTACACCTTC NA NA TRBJ1-2 TRBV23-1
CASSPGGGGSSEAFF TGTGCCAGCAGCCCAGGTGGCGGGGGTAGCAGTGAAGCTTTCTTT NA NA TRBJ1-1 TRBV7-3
CASSQEEGRTQYF TGCGCCAGCAGCCAAGAGGAGGGGCGGACGCAGTATTTT NA NA TRBJ2-3 TRBV4-1
CASSLVASGGSSSYEQYF TGTGCCAGCAGCTTAGTCGCTAGCGGGGGGAGTAGCTCCTACGAGCAGTACTTC TRBD2 NA TRBJ2-7 TRBV7-8
CASRPGQFNQPQHF TGTGCCAGCAGACCCGGACAGTTCAATCAGCCCCAGCATTTT NA NA TRBJ1-5 TRBV28
CASSQDRGHNEQFF TGTGCCAGCAGCCAAGATCGAGGCCACAATGAGCAGTTCTTC NA NA TRBJ2-1 TRBV4-2
CASNPDNQETQYF TGTGCCAGCAACCCGGACAACCAAGAGACCCAGTACTTC NA NA TRBJ2-5 TRBV5-8
CASSENSADRGYEQYF TGTGCCAGCAGTGAAAATTCTGCCGACAGGGGGTACGAGCAGTACTTC TRBD1 NA TRBJ2-7 TRBV25-1
CASSIGDSYEQYF TGTGCCAGCAGCATCGGGGATTCCTACGAGCAGTACTTC NA NA TRBJ2-7 TRBV11-2
CASSAVRPSGNTIYF TGTGCCAGCAGCGCAGTGAGGCCCTCTGGAAACACCATATATTTT NA NA TRBJ1-3 TRBV5-6
CASSQGGQGRQPQHF TGCGCCAGCAGCCAGGGAGGACAGGGAAGGCAGCCCCAGCATTTT TRBD1 NA TRBJ1-5 TRBV4-1
CSVGLAGAYNEQFF TGCAGCGTTGGACTAGCGGGGGCTTACAATGAGCAGTTCTTC TRBD2 NA TRBJ2-1 TRBV29-1
CASWTGVSVLNTEAFF TGTGCCAGCTGGACAGGGGTTAGTGTTTTGAACACTGAAGCTTTCTTT TRBD1 NA TRBJ1-1 TRBV2
CASSYGTLTNSPLHF TGTGCCAGCAGTTACGGGACATTAACTAATTCACCCCTCCACTTT NA NA TRBJ1-6 TRBV6-2/TRBV6-3
CASSQVGTGGYTYAGYTF TGCGCCAGCAGCCAAGTGGGGACAGGGGGATACACCTATGCTGGCTACACCTTC TRBD1 NA TRBJ1-2 TRBV4-1
CASSLVLTGGNDEQYF TGCGCCAGCAGCTTGGTCTTGACAGGGGGCAACGACGAGCAGTACTTC TRBD1 NA TRBJ2-7 TRBV5-1
CASSRSGTGRSDTEAFF TGCGCCAGCAGCCGATCCGGGACAGGGAGGTCGGACACTGAAGCTTTCTTT TRBD1 NA TRBJ1-1 TRBV5-1
CASSRHRGLEVTEAFF TGTGCCAGCAGTCGACATCGGGGTTTGGAAGTTACTGAAGCTTTCTTT NA NA TRBJ1-1 TRBV7-9
CASSFNRDSYEQYF TGTGCCAGCAGCTTCAACAGAGATTCTTACGAGCAGTACTTC NA NA TRBJ2-7 TRBV7-9
CASSLHRDQPQHF TGTGCCAGCAGTCTTCACCGGGATCAGCCCCAGCATTTT NA few TRBJ1-5 TRBV12-3/TRBV12-4
CASSPTSGLWDTQYF TGTGCCAGTAGCCCAACTAGCGGACTTTGGGATACGCAGTATTTT TRBD2 few TRBJ2-3 TRBV19
CASSPRLAGGGPSSDTQYF TGTGCCAGCAGCCCAAGACTAGCGGGGGGTGGGCCCTCTTCAGATACGCAGTATTTT TRBD2 NA TRBJ2-3 TRBV9
CATPDASYGYTF TGTGCCACCCCGGATGCTAGCTATGGCTACACCTTC NA once TRBJ1-2 TRBV6-5
CASSSTGRNEKLFF TGTGCCAGCAGCTCGACAGGGCGTAATGAAAAACTGTTTTTT TRBD1 NA TRBJ1-4 TRBV9
CASSLRTGEGETQYF TGTGCCAGCAGCCTAAGGACAGGGGAAGGGGAGACCCAGTACTTC TRBD1 NA TRBJ2-5 TRBV9
CASSLGTGSSPLHF TGCGCCAGCAGCCTAGGGACAGGGAGTTCACCCCTCCACTTT TRBD1 NA TRBJ1-6 TRBV5-1
CAISESDSPNEKLFF TGTGCCATCAGTGAGTCGGACAGCCCCAATGAAAAACTGTTTTTT NA NA TRBJ1-4 TRBV10-3
CASSEITSSTDTQYF TGTGCCAGCAGTGAAATAACTTCTAGCACAGATACGCAGTATTTT NA NA TRBJ2-3 TRBV6-1
CASSSLGQGRGTDTQYF TGTGCCAGCAGTTCCCTTGGACAGGGGAGAGGGACAGATACGCAGTATTTT TRBD1 NA TRBJ2-3 TRBV2